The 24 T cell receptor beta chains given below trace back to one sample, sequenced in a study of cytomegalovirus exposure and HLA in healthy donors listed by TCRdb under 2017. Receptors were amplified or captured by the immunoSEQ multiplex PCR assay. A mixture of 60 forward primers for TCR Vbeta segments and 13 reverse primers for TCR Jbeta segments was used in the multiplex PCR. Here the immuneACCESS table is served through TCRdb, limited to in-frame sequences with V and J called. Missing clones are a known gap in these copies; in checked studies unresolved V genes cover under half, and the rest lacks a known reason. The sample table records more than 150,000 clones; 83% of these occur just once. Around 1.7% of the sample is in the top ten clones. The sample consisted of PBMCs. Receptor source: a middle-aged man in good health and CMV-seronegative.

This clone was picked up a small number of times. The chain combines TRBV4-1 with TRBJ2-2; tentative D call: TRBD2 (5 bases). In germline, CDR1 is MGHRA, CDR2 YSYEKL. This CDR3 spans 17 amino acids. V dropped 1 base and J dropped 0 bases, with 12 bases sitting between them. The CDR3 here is CASSQGPSGANTGELFF. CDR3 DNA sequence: TGCGCCAGCAGCCAAGGTCCCAGCGGAGCGAACACCGGGGAGCTGTTTTTT.

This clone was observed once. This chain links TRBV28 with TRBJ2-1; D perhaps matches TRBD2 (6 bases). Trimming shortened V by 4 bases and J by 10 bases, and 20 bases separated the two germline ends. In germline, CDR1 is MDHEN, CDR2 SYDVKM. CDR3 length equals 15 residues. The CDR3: CASSSAGTPRTEQFF. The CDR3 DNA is TGTGCCAGCAGTTCCGCCGGGACTCCAAGAACAGAGCAGTTCTTC.

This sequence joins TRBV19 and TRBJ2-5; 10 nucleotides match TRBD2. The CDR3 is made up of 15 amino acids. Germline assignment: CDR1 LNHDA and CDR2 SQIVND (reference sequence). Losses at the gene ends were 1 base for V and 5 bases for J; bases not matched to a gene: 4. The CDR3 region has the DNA TGTGCCAGTAGTATAGGGGCTAGCGGGGGTGAGACCCAGTACTTC. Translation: CASSIGASGGETQYF. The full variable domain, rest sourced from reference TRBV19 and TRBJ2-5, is DGGITQSPKYLFRKEGQNVTLSCEQNLNHDAMYWYRQDPGQGLRLIYYSQIVNDFQKGDIAEGYSVSREKKESFPLTVTSAQKNPTAFYLCASSIGASGGETQYFGPGTRLLVL.

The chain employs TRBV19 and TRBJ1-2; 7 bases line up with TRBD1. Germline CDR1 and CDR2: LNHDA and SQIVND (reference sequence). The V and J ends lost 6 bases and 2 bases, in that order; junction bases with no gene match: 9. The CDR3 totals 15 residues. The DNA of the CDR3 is TGTGCCAGTAGCCGCCCGGGACAGCTGAACTATGGCTACACCTTC. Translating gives CASSRPGQLNYGYTF.

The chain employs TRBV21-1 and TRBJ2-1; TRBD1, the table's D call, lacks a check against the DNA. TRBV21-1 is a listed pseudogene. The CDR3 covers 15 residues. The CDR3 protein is CASSLRDKKDNEQFF. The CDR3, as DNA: TGTGCCAGCAGCCTCCGGGACAAGAAGGACAATGAGCAGTTCTTC.

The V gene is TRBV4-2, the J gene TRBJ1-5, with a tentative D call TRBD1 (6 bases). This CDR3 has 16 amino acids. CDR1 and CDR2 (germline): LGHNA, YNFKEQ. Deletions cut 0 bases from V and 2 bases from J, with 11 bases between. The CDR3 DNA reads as TGTGCCAGCAGCCAAGAGGGGTACAGGGGCAATCAGCCCCAGCATTTT. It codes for CASSQEGYRGNQPQHF.

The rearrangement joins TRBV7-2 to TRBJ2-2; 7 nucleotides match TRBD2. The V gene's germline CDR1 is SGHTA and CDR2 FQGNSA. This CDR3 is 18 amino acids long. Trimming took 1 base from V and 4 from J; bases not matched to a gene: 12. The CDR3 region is CASSLGRVGGRATGELFF. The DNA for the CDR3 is TGTGCCAGCAGCTTAGGCAGGGTAGGAGGGAGGGCCACCGGGGAGCTGTTTTTT.

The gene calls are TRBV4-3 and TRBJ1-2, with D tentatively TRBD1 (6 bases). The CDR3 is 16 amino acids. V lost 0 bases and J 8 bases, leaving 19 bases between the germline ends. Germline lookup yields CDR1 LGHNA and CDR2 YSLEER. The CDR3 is CASSQEIRQGYGGYTF. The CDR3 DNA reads TGCGCCAGCAGCCAAGAAATAAGGCAGGGGTATGGCGGCTACACCTTC.

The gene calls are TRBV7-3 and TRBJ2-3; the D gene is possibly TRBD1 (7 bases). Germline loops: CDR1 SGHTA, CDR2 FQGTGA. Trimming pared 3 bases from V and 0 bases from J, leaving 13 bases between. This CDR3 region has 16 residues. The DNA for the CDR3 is TGTGCCAGCAGCTTGACAGGGACTGCTAGCACAGATACGCAGTATTTT. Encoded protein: CASSLTGTASTDTQYF. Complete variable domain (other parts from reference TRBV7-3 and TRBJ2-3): GAGVSQTPSNKVTEKGKYVELRCDPISGHTALYWYRQSLGQGPEFLIYFQGTGAADDSGLPNDRFFAVRPEGSVSTLKIQRTERGDSAVYLCASSLTGTASTDTQYFGPGTRLTVL.

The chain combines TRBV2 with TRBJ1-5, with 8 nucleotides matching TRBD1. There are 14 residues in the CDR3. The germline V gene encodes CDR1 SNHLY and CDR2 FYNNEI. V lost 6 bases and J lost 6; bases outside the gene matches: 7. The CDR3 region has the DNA TGTGCCAGCAGACAGGGGGACGGTGGTCAGCCCCAGCATTTT. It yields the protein CASRQGDGGQPQHF.

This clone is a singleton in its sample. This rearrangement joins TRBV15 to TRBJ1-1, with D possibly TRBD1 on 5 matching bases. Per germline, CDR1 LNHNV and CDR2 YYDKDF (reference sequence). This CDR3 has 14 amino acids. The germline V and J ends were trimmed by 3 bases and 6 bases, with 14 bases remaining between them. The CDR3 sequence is CATSRKIGAAEAFF. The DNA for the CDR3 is TGTGCCACCAGCAGGAAAATTGGGGCTGCTGAAGCTTTCTTT.

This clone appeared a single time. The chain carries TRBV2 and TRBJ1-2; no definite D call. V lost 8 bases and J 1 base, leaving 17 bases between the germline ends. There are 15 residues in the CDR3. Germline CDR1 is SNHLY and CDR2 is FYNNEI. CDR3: CASAREGAINYGYTF. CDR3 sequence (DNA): TGTGCCAGCGCCCGAGAGGGCGCTATTAACTATGGCTACACCTTC.

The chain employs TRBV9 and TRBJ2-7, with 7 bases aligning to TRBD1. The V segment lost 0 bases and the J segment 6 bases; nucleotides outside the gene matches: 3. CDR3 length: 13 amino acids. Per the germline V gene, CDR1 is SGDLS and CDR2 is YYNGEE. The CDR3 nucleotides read TGTGCCAGCAGCGTAGGGGCAGGGGGCGAGCAGTACTTC. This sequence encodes CASSVGAGGEQYF.

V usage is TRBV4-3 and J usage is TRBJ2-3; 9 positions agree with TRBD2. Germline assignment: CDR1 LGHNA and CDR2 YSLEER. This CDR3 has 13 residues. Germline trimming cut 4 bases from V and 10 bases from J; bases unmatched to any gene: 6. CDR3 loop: CASSPLAGVAQYF. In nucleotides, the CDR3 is TGCGCCAGCAGCCCCTTAGCGGGAGTCGCGCAGTATTTT.

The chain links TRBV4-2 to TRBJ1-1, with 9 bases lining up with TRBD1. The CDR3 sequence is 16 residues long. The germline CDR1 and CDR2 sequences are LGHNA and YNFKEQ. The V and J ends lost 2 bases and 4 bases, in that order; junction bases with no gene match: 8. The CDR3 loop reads CASSQPPGQGGTEAFF. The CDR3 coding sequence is TGTGCCAGCAGCCAACCCCCGGGACAGGGAGGCACTGAAGCTTTCTTT.

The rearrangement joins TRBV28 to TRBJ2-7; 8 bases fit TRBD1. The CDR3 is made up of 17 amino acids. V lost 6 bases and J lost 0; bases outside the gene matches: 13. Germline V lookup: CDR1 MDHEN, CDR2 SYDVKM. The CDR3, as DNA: TGTGCCAGCAGGGCCCAACCGGGACAGGAGAGCTCCTACGAGCAGTACTTC. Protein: CASRAQPGQESSYEQYF.

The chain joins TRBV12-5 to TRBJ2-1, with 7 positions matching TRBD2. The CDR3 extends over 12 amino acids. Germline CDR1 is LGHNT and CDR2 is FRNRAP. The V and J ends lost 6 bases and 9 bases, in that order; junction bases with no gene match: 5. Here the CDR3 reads CASGTREAEQFF. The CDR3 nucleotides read TGTGCTAGTGGCACCCGGGAGGCTGAGCAGTTCTTC.

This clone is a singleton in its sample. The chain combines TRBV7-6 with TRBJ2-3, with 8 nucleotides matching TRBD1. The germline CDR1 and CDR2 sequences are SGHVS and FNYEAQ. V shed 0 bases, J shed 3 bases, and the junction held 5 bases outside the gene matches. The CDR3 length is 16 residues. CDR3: CASSLAAGGFTDTQYF. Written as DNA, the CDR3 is TGTGCCAGCAGCTTAGCTGCAGGGGGCTTTACAGATACGCAGTATTTT.

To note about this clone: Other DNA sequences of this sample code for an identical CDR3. CDR3 protein: CASMIGGRSEAFF. The CDR3 region has the DNA TGTGCCAGCATGATAGGGGGCCGGTCTGAAGCTTTCTTT. This rearrangement joins TRBV28 to TRBJ1-1; TRBD1 agrees at 7 bases. The germline V gene encodes CDR1 MDHEN and CDR2 SYDVKM. With V trimmed by 7 bases and J by 6 bases, 8 bases remained unmatched. The CDR3 sequence is 13 residues long.

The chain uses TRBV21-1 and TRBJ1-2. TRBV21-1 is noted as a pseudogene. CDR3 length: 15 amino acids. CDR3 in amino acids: CASSKAKGNRGGYTF. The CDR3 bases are TGTGCCAGCAGCAAAGCGAAGGGTAACCGAGGGGGCTACACCTTC.

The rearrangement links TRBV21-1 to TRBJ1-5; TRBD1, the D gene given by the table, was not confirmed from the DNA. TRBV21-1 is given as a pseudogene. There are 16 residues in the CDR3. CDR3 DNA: TGTGCCAGCAGCCCCCTAGGGGACACCATCAATCAGCCCCAGCATTTT. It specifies CASSPLGDTINQPQHF.

DNA for the CDR3: TGTGCCAGCTCACCTTTGGGGCTAGCGGGAGGCCATGAGCAGTTCTTC. Its translation: CASSPLGLAGGHEQFF. The chain recombines TRBV18 with TRBJ2-1, with TRBD2 matching 11 bases. With 3 bases clipped from V and 8 bases from J, the junction kept 9 bases outside the gene matches. Germline values: CDR1 KGHSH, CDR2 LQKENI. The CDR3 is 16 amino acids.

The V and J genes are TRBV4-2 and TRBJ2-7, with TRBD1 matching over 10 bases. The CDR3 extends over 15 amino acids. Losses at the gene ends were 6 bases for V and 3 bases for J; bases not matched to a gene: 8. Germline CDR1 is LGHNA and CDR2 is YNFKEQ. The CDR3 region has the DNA TGTGCCAGCAGGTATGCCGGGACAGGGGTCTACGAGCAGTACTTC. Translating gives CASRYAGTGVYEQYF.

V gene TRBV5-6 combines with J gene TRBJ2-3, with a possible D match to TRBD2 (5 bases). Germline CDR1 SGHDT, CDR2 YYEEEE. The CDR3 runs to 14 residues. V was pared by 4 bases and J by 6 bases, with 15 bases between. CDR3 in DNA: TGTGCCAGCAGCCCTAGCCCCACCGGGGATACGCAGTATTTT. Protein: CASSPSPTGDTQYF. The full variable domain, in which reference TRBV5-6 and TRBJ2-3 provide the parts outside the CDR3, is DAGVTQSPTHLIKTRGQQVTLRCSPKSGHDTVSWYQQALGQGPQFIFQYYEEEERQRGNFPDRFSGHQFPNYSSELNVNALLLGDSALYLCASSPSPTGDTQYFGPGTRLTVL.